This passage covers 21 T cell receptor beta chains from one sample sequenced in a study of blood T cell repertoires in COVID-19. Some clones are missing from TCRdb's copy, which holds only in-frame ones; the method was immunoSEQ multiplex PCR. This sample has 150,000 to 200,000 clones, with around 89% found just once. Specimen: peripheral blood. The receptors were gathered from a man aged 50-59 years with acute or convalescent COVID-19.

This clone was found once. V is TRBV5-1 and J is TRBJ2-5; no clear D. The CDR3 sequence is 13 residues long. Germline loops: CDR1 SGHRS, CDR2 YFSETQ. Trimming shortened V by 3 bases and J by 4 bases, and 10 bases separated the two germline ends. This CDR3 is CASSSDTRETQYF. The CDR3 DNA follows: TGCGCCAGCAGCTCCGACACGCGAGAGACCCAGTACTTC.

In this sample, this clone turned up once. This sequence joins TRBV9 and TRBJ2-1; tentative D call: TRBD2 (6 bases). The CDR3 extends over 15 amino acids. Trimming took off 0 bases at V and 3 bases at J, with 10 bases between the two ends. From germline, CDR1 is SGDLS and CDR2 YYNGEE. Here the CDR3 DNA reads TGTGCCAGCAGCGTAGCACTAGCTTTCTACAATGAGCAGTTCTTC. As protein: CASSVALAFYNEQFF.

For the CDR3, the DNA is TGTGCCAGCTCACCACGGAGCGGGAGTAGCACAGATACGCAGTATTTT. This gives the protein CASSPRSGSSTDTQYF. The chain has TRBV18 and TRBJ2-3; 8 bases agree with TRBD2. J gave up 0 bases and V 1 base, and 3 bases lay outside the gene matches. CDR1 and CDR2 (germline): KGHSH, LQKENI. This CDR3 comprises 16 residues.

J is TRBJ2-2 and V is TRBV27; 8 nucleotides line up with TRBD1. V trimming: 7 bases; J trimming: 5 bases; junction bases outside the gene matches: 6. The CDR3 covers 14 residues. CDR1 and CDR2 from the germline V gene are MNHEY and SMNVEV (reference sequence). CDR3 region: CASTGQGRTGELFF. CDR3 nucleotides: TGTGCCAGCACCGGACAGGGCAGAACCGGGGAGCTGTTTTTT.

Only one count was recorded for this clone. This chain joins TRBV19 and TRBJ2-1; D is unclear. V lost 1 base to trimming and J lost 8 bases, with 9 bases between them. The CDR3 covers 13 residues. Germline V gene data show CDR1 as LNHDA and CDR2 as SQIVND (reference sequence). The CDR3 region is CASSIVFVDEQFF. The CDR3 DNA sequence: TGTGCCAGTAGTATAGTGTTCGTCGATGAGCAGTTCTTC.

V is TRBV5-1 and J is TRBJ1-5, with D maybe TRBD1 (5 bases). V was trimmed by 1 base and J by 3 bases, leaving 11 bases between them. Germline V gives CDR1 SGHRS, CDR2 YFSETQ. This CDR3 spans 15 amino acids. The CDR3 reads CASSLTGGVNQPQHF. The CDR3 nucleotides are TGCGCCAGCAGCTTGACGGGGGGAGTCAATCAGCCCCAGCATTTT.

V and J are TRBV7-7 and TRBJ2-5, with TRBD2 matching 9 bases. The germline CDR1 and CDR2 sequences are SSHAT and FNYEAQ (reference sequence). The CDR3 has 15 amino acids. With V trimmed by 1 base and J by 4 bases, 4 bases remained unmatched. For the CDR3, the DNA is TGTGCCAGCAGCTTAGGGCTAGCGGGAACAGAGACCCAGTACTTC. Translation: CASSLGLAGTETQYF.

The V and J genes are TRBV10-1 and TRBJ1-6; 9 bases fit TRBD1. The V and J ends lost 5 bases and 6 bases, in that order; junction bases with no gene match: 2. Germline values: CDR1 WNHNN, CDR2 SYGVQD (reference sequence). CDR3 length: 14 residues. The CDR3 here is CASSQDRGNSPLHF. Written as DNA, the CDR3 is TGCGCCAGCAGTCAGGACAGGGGTAATTCACCCCTCCACTTT.

Concerning this clone itself: Other DNA sequences in the sample encode the same CDR3. V gene TRBV29-1 combines with J gene TRBJ1-1, with a weak D call TRBD1 (5 bases). Trimming cost V 6 bases and J 7 bases, with 12 bases left between them. This CDR3 region has 11 residues. CDR1 and CDR2 from the germline V gene are SQVTM and ANQGSEA. The DNA of the CDR3 is TGCAGCGTCCTAGGGGCCGTTGAAGCTTTCTTT. This codes for CSVLGAVEAFF. Combining the CDR3 with reference TRBV29-1 and TRBJ1-1 gives the whole variable domain SAVISQKPSRDICQRGTSLTIQCQVDSQVTMMFWYRQQPGQSLTLIATANQGSEATYESGFVIDKFPISRPNLTFSTLTVSNMSPEDSSIYLCSVLGAVEAFFGQGTRLTVV.

This chain uses TRBV7-9 with TRBJ1-4; weak D call: TRBD1 (5 bases). The V end lost 1 base, the J end lost 6 bases, and 9 bases lay between the germline ends. The CDR3 contains 14 residues. Germline assignment: CDR1 SEHNR and CDR2 FQNEAQ (reference sequence). The CDR3 spells CASSLGTRDEKLFF. DNA for the CDR3: TGTGCCAGCAGCTTAGGGACCAGGGATGAAAAACTGTTTTTT.

CDR3 amino acids: CAWSPQEGWNEKLFF. The CDR3 DNA reads as TGTGCCTGGAGCCCTCAGGAGGGCTGGAATGAAAAACTGTTTTTT. The chain recombines TRBV30 with TRBJ1-4; no clear D. The CDR3 spans 15 residues. In germline, CDR1 is GTSNPN, CDR2 SVGIG (reference sequence). V gave up 3 bases and J gave up 5 bases, with 16 bases separating them.

This chain joins TRBV30 and TRBJ1-5; D perhaps matches TRBD1 (6 bases). V was cut by 0 bases and J by 4 bases, with 10 bases left in between. Germline values: CDR1 GTSNPN, CDR2 SVGIG (reference sequence). The CDR3 consists of 14 residues. CDR3 sequence reads: CAWSVKDRNQPQHF. The DNA of the CDR3 is TGTGCCTGGAGTGTAAAGGACAGAAATCAGCCCCAGCATTTT.

The sample holds one count of this clone. This chain links TRBV4-2 with TRBJ1-6, with a tentative D call TRBD1 (5 bases). Trimming took off 4 bases at V and 13 bases at J, with 11 bases between the two ends. The CDR3 has 12 residues. Germline assignment: CDR1 LGHNA and CDR2 YNFKEQ. CDR3 protein: CASSPPGGPLHF. The CDR3 coding sequence is TGTGCCAGCAGCCCTCCGGGGGGTCCCCTCCACTTT.

The gene calls are TRBV21-1 and TRBJ1-5; the table's D call of TRBD1 was not tested on the DNA. TRBV21-1 is a listed pseudogene. This CDR3 spans 18 amino acids. The CDR3 DNA reads TGTGCCAGCAGCATAACGGACAGCCCATTCTATAGCAATCAGCCCCAGCATTTT. Its protein is CASSITDSPFYSNQPQHF.

The genes are TRBV6-5 and TRBJ1-5, with D possibly being TRBD1 (5 bases). V was cut by 6 bases and J by 6 bases, with 15 bases left in between. This CDR3 has 14 amino acids. The germline gives CDR1 MNHEY, CDR2 SVGAGI. CDR3 coding DNA: TGTGCCAGCAGCGAGGCGGGGGGTACTCAGCCCCAGCATTTT. Translating gives CASSEAGGTQPQHF.

The rearrangement joins TRBV2 to TRBJ2-4; the D is unclear. This CDR3 is 13 amino acids long. Germline CDR1 SNHLY, CDR2 FYNNEI. Trimming shortened V by 9 bases and J by 3 bases, and 12 bases separated the two germline ends. The CDR3 protein is CASSFIGKNIQYF. The CDR3 coding sequence is TGTGCCAGTTCTTTTATCGGCAAAAACATTCAGTACTTC.

This chain joins TRBV7-7 and TRBJ2-5, with TRBD2 identical over 14 bases. The CDR3 totals 18 residues. Looked up from germline, CDR1 is SSHAT and CDR2 is FNYEAQ (reference sequence). Trimming cost V 1 base and J 2 bases; bases outside gene matches: 6. The CDR3: CASSLVRGTSGSQETQYF. As DNA, the CDR3 is TGTGCCAGCAGCTTAGTGCGCGGGACTAGCGGGAGTCAAGAGACCCAGTACTTC.

The gene calls are TRBV28 and TRBJ1-3; perhaps TRBD1 as D (5 bases). Trimming shortened V by 6 bases and J by 0 bases, and 12 bases separated the two germline ends. CDR3 length: 15 residues. Germline CDR1 reads MDHEN; CDR2 reads SYDVKM. The chain's CDR3 is CASSPGGHSGNTIYF. The CDR3 bases are TGTGCCAGCAGCCCCGGGGGTCACTCTGGAAACACCATATATTTT.

A few counts support this clone. The CDR3 region has the DNA TGTGCCAGCAGTACTAGGACAGGCTACAATGAGCAGTTCTTC. Translating it yields CASSTRTGYNEQFF. The J gene is TRBJ2-1, the V gene TRBV6-5; TRBD1 matches 7 bases. The V gene's germline CDR1 is MNHEY and CDR2 SVGAGI. This CDR3 is 14 amino acids long. The ends lost 5 bases at V and 3 bases at J; junction bases unmatched: 4.

DNA for the CDR3: TGTGCCAGCAGGGACATCGGAAACACCATATATTTT. Its translation is CASRDIGNTIYF. The chain links TRBV2 to TRBJ1-3; tentative D call: TRBD1 (5 bases). The germline V gene has CDR1 SNHLY and CDR2 FYNNEI. The CDR3 extends over 12 amino acids. Trimming took 6 bases from V and 4 from J, leaving 7 bases between them.

The chain carries TRBV30 and TRBJ2-7; a possible D gene is TRBD2 (7 bases). The V and J ends lost 0 bases and 2 bases respectively, with 11 bases between them. From germline, CDR1 is GTSNPN and CDR2 SVGIG (reference sequence). The CDR3 is 14 residues long. The CDR3 region has the DNA TGTGCCTGGAGTGTGGGGGGGCCACCCTACGAGCAGTACTTC. This encodes CAWSVGGPPYEQYF. The variable domain in full, with the rest retrieved from reference TRBV30 and TRBJ2-7, is SQTIHQWPATLVQPVGSPLSLECTVEGTSNPNLYWYRQAAGRGLQLLFYSVGIGQISSEVPQNLSASRPQDRQFILSSKKLLLSDSGFYLCAWSVGGPPYEQYFGPGTRLTVT.